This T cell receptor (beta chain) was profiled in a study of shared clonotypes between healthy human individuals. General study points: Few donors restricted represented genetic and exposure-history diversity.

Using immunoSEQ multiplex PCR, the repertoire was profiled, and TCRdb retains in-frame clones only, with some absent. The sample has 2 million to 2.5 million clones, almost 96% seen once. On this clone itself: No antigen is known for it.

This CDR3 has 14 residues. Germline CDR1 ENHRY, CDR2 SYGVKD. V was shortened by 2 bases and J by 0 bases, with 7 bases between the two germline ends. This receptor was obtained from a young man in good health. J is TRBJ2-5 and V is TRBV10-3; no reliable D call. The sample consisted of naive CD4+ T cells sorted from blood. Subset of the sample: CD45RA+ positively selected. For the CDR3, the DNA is TGTGCCATCAGTGAGCCGTTGTACCAAGAGACCCAGTACTTC. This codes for CAISEPLYQETQYF.